The T cell receptor beta chain described here comes from a study of blood T cells in healthy people across ages. Regarding the study as a whole: There were more naive CD4+ cells and higher diversity in long-lived donors than in aged donors. Unsorted PBMC input precluded a conclusive naive versus antigen-experienced comparison.

This clonotype was counted a few times. The antigen remains undetermined. Total RNA extraction produced at least 5 micrograms (per sample) for the study. Sample-barcoded 5' priming and a J-beta primer mix drove a second PCR of about 7 to 12 cycles. TCRdb fed the 5' RACE reads into MiXCR, producing one record per CDR3 protein. Among hundreds of thousands of distinct CDR3 sequences listed, about 34% were seen once. In germline, CDR1 is MNHNS, CDR2 SASEGT. V lost 5 bases, J lost 2 bases, and 12 bases lay in between. The length of the CDR3 is 14 residues. The source of this sequence is a woman older than 75 in good health. This chain connects TRBV6-1 to TRBJ1-1; no firm D call. The sequenced sample consisted of blood. The CDR3 here is CASSWTTGNTEAFF. The CDR3 DNA follows: TGTGCCAGCAGTTGGACGACGGGTAACACTGAAGCTTTCTTT.